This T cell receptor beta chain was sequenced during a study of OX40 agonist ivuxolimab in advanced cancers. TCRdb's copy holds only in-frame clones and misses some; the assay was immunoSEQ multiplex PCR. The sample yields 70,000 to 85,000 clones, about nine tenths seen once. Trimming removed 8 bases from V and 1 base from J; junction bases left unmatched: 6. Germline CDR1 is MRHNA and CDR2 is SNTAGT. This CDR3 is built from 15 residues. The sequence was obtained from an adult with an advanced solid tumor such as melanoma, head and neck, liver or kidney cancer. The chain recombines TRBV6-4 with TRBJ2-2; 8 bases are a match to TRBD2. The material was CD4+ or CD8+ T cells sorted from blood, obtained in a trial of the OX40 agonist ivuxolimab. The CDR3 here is CASSYLAGNTGELFF. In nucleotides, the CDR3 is TGTGCCAGCTCGTACCTAGCGGGGAACACCGGGGAGCTGTTTTTT.